Below, 20 T cell receptor delta chains from the same sample are listed, as sequenced in a study of γδ T cells in repeated Plasmodium falciparum infection. TCRdb re-analyzed the multiplex PCR reads via CATT. The sample includes tens of thousands of delta-chain clones, approximately 0.96% of them seen just once. Bulk repertoires came from Vgamma9/Vdelta2+ or Vdelta2-negative gammadelta T cells flow-sorted from PBMC. The material sequenced was gamma-delta T cells from blood. These receptors all come from a pool of human donors (malaria-infected and uninfected, not separated).

Of note for this clone: A read error is likely here: a far larger clone is one base away. The same CDR3 can be traced to other DNA sequences in this sample. This chain connects TRDV1 to TRDJ1, with 10 nucleotides matching TRDD3. The CDR3 runs 21 residues. From germline, CDR1 is TSWWSYY and CDR2 QGS. The CDR3 here is CALGALDLITGGSLYTDKLIF. CDR3 coding DNA: TGTGCTCTTGGGGCCCTTGACCTTATTACTGGGGGATCCTTGTACACCGATAAGCTCATCTTT.

There are many counts of this clone. The CDR3 here is CALGEGIMNILWRNYWGMARPLIF. The CDR3 DNA is TGTGCTCTTGGGGAAGGGATAATGAACATCCTCTGGCGGAATTACTGGGGGATGGCCAGACCCCTGATCTTT. V and J are TRDV1 and TRDJ4, with TRDD3 matching over 10 bases. The trim removed 2 bases at V and 0 bases at J, leaving 30 bases unmatched. CDR3 size: 24 residues. CDR1 is TSWWSYY and CDR2 is QGS in the germline V gene.

By its share, this clone is medium-sized. In the same sample, other DNA sequences code for this CDR3. The chain uses TRDV2 and TRDJ1; TRDD3 aligns across 10 bases. This CDR3 has 18 amino acids. V trimming: 0 bases; J trimming: 2 bases; junction bases outside the gene matches: 11. Germline CDR1 reads GEAIGNYY; CDR2 reads EKD. CDR3 nucleotides: TGTGCCTGTGACACCCGTACTGGGGGATTGAGGGTGACCGATAAACTCATCTTT. Encoded protein: CACDTRTGGLRVTDKLIF.

Ten or more counts support this clone. This DNA's translation and the protein TCRdb lists, from a much larger clone, do not match at residue 17, likely due to a read error; the protein shown is translated from the DNA. This chain links TRDV1 with TRDJ1; 9 nucleotides agree with TRDD2. CDR3 length equals 19 residues. CDR1 is TSWWSYY, CDR2 QGS, per germline. This CDR3 reads CALGVSLPTAGDDTDKRIF. DNA of the CDR3: TGTGCTCTTGGCGTCTCCCTTCCTACTGCTGGGGATGACACCGATAAACGCATCTTT.

In the case of this clone: TCRdb attributes to this sequence the protein of a much larger clone, which differs from the DNA translation at residue 14; a read error is likely, and the protein displayed is translated from the DNA. The chain combines TRDV2 with TRDJ1; 8 bases line up with TRDD3. TCRdb carries no J gene annotation; the J gene was assigned here by matching the DNA with germline. The germline gives CDR1 GEAIGNYY, CDR2 EKD. The CDR3 length is 17 residues. The CDR3 DNA reads as TGTGCCTGTGACACTCTCTTATCGGGGGATAGTTCCGATGAACTCATCTTT. Translation gives CACDTLLSGDSSDELIF.

In its sample, this clone was seen a few times. TCRdb's protein for this DNA is that of a much larger clone and differs from the translation at residue 17, likely a read error; the protein shown is the DNA translation. Other DNA sequences of this sample code for an identical CDR3. The chain combines TRDV2 with TRDJ1; the match to TRDD3 covers 9 bases. Germline V CDR1 and CDR2: GEAIGNYY, EKD. The CDR3 runs to 20 residues. CDR3 sequence (DNA): TGTGCCTGTGACACCGTACTGGGGGACCCTAATTCGGAATACACCGATGAACTCATCTTT. This gives the protein CACDTVLGDPNSEYTDELIF.

At least ten counts were recorded for this clone. This chain connects TRDV1 to TRDJ1, with TRDD3 matching over 12 bases. CDR3 length equals 25 residues. Per the germline V gene, CDR1 is TSWWSYY and CDR2 is QGS. J lost 0 bases, V lost 7 bases, and 33 bases had no gene match. CDR3 DNA sequence: TGTGCTCTTGAGGGGCCTTCCGACTGGGGCGTACTGGGGGATACCTTTGCTCTTAACACCGATAAACTCATCTTT. Translation: CALEGPSDWGVLGDTFALNTDKLIF.

This clone is termed medium-sized. Other DNA sequences in the same sample also yield this CDR3. The V and J genes are TRDV1 and TRDJ1; D ambiguous. CDR1 and CDR2 (germline): TSWWSYY, QGS. V shed 2 bases and J shed 2 bases, with 18 bases lying between them. The CDR3 covers 17 residues. The CDR3 DNA sequence: TGTGCTCTTGGGGAAAGGAAGGGCGAGCCCAGGACCGATAAACTCATCTTT. This translates into CALGERKGEPRTDKLIF.

This clone was observed a few times. TCRdb has a much larger clone's protein, which differs at residue 4 from the translation of this DNA, likely because of a read error; what is shown is the protein translated from the DNA. This chain joins TRDV2 and TRDJ1; 8 bases are a match to TRDD3. No J gene is reported in TCRdb; it was inferred here by comparing the DNA with germline. Germline lookup yields CDR1 GEAIGNYY and CDR2 EKD. CDR3 length: 14 residues. J gave up 8 bases and V 5 bases, and 12 bases lay outside the gene matches. In nucleotides, the CDR3 is TGTGCCTGTGGCTCTCTGGGGGAATACACCAAACTCATCTTT. It encodes CACGSLGEYTKLIF.

With respect to this clone: TCRdb attributes to this sequence the protein of a much larger clone, which differs from the DNA translation at residue 5; a read error is likely, and the protein displayed is translated from the DNA. V is TRDV1 and J is TRDJ1; TRDD3 matches at 10 bases. The CDR3 has 18 residues. Germline V gene lookup returns CDR1 TSWWSYY and CDR2 QGS. V lost 6 bases to trimming and J lost 4 bases; unmatched junction nucleotides: 17. The CDR3 bases are TGTGCTCTTGGTAGTCACGACCATGGGGGGGATACGAACGATAAACTCATCTTT. Amino acid sequence: CALGSHDHGGDTNDKLIF.

This clone was found a few times. TCRdb lists the protein of a much larger clone for this DNA, which differs at residue 6, so this is likely a read error; the protein given here is translated from the DNA itself. This chain joins TRDV2 and TRDJ1; no clear D gene. This CDR3 contains 15 residues. V dropped 5 bases and J dropped 7 bases, with 22 bases sitting between them. In germline, CDR1 is GEAIGNYY, CDR2 EKD. CDR3 in DNA: TGTGCCTGTGTTCGCGCAGAGTCGTACGGGCTTAAACTCATCTTT. It encodes CACVRAESYGLKLIF.

As regards this clone: With only one base between it and a far larger clone, this is likely a read error. Other DNA sequences in this specimen translate into the identical CDR3. This chain joins TRDV2 and TRDJ1; 9 bases match TRDD3. TCRdb offers no J gene call, so here the DNA was matched to germline to obtain one. The V gene end was trimmed by 4 bases and the J gene end by 4 bases; junction bases not matched to a gene: 21. The CDR3 loop spans 19 amino acids. Per the germline V gene, CDR1 is GEAIGNYY and CDR2 is EKD. Here the CDR3 reads CACDTGGYWGTPGIDKLIF. DNA for the CDR3: TGTGCCTGTGATACCGGGGGGTACTGGGGGACCCCGGGGATCGATAAACTCATCTTT.

This clone appeared a few times. The amino acid sequence in TCRdb belongs to a much larger clone and departs from this DNA's translation at residue 4, likely a sequencing read error; the sequence shown is translated from the DNA. The rearrangement joins TRDV1 to TRDJ1; TRDD3 matches at 12 bases. The germline CDR1 and CDR2 sequences are TSWWSYY and QGS. The CDR3 covers 19 residues. The chain's CDR3 is CALEECQTLGDTGTDKLIF. In DNA, the CDR3 is TGTGCTCTTGAGGAATGTCAAACACTGGGGGATACCGGCACCGATAAACTCATCTTT.

Relative to its sample, this clone is medium-sized. J is TRDJ1 and V is TRDV2, with 11 positions matching TRDD3. The CDR3 contains 15 residues. Germline-derived CDR1 and CDR2 are GEAIGNYY and EKD. V gave up 1 base and J gave up 7 bases; unmatched junction bases: 7. The CDR3 region is CACDTINLGDTKLIF. The CDR3 DNA sequence: TGTGCCTGTGACACGATTAACCTGGGGGATACTAAACTCATCTTT.

Many counts were recorded for this clone. Within the sample, other DNA sequences also encode this same CDR3. V gene TRDV2 combines with J gene TRDJ1; 9 bases align to TRDD3. CDR3 length: 18 residues. Germline V gene data show CDR1 as GEAIGNYY and CDR2 as EKD. V trimming: 1 base; J trimming: 5 bases; junction bases outside the gene matches: 16. The CDR3 reads CACDTLGDTPLQNDKLIF. CDR3 nucleotide sequence: TGTGCCTGTGACACATTAGGGGATACGCCTCTTCAAAATGATAAACTCATCTTT.

The table lists this clone with a few counts. A far larger clone is a single base away, which makes a read error likely. Other DNA sequences of this sample code for an identical CDR3. The gene calls are TRDV1 and TRDJ1, with TRDD3 identical over 13 bases. Germline V gives CDR1 TSWWSYY, CDR2 QGS. This CDR3 has 25 residues. The CDR3 is CALGELPFTRTGGYARRLYTDKLIF. The CDR3 bases are TGTGCTCTTGGGGAATTACCTTTCACAAGGACTGGGGGATACGCGCGCCGACTGTACACCGATAAACTTATCTTT.

For this clone: This probably arose from a read error, given a far larger clone one base away. The limits of the CDR3 on the DNA are not certain, so only TCRdb's listed CDR3 is given. TRDV2 is the V gene, and the J gene was not called; TRDD3, as called in the table, went unchecked against the DNA. Germline lookup yields CDR1 GEAIGNYY and CDR2 EKD. The CDR3 totals 18 residues, both ends included. CDR3 sequence reads: CACDTVGDGAPRTDKLIF.

In this sample, this clone turned up many times. The TCRdb protein, from a much larger clone, departs from this DNA's translation at residue 7, likely by read error; the protein shown derives from the DNA. The chain joins TRDV2 to TRDJ1; D possibly corresponds to TRDD3 (6 bases). V shed 0 bases and J shed 5 bases, with 15 bases lying between them. The CDR3 consists of 15 residues. Germline V lookup: CDR1 GEAIGNYY, CDR2 EKD. CDR3 loop: CACDTVWGSKDKLIF. The CDR3 region has the DNA TGTGCCTGTGACACCGTGTGGGGATCTAAAGATAAACTCATCTTT.

This clone was detected ten times or more. Other DNA sequences in the same sample also yield this CDR3. The rearrangement joins TRDV1 to TRDJ1; 9 bases match TRDD2. The CDR3 loop spans 24 amino acids. The V gene's germline CDR1 is TSWWSYY and CDR2 QGS. Trimming removed 1 base from V and 0 bases from J; junction bases left unmatched: 27. The CDR3 region has the DNA TGTGCTCTTGGGGAACAGGGCCTTCCTACGCTCTGGGATGCTACTGGGGACAACACCGATAAACTCATCTTT. Its protein is CALGEQGLPTLWDATGDNTDKLIF.

This clone was recorded a few times. A read error is the likely source, as a far larger clone sits one nucleotide away. The sample holds other DNA sequences that translate to the same CDR3. The V gene is TRDV2; the J gene was not called; TRDD3, the D gene given by the table, was not confirmed from the DNA. This CDR3 is built from 16 residues. Germline V lookup: CDR1 GEAIGNYY, CDR2 EKD. The DNA of the CDR3 is TGTGCCTGTGACACCGTATCTGGGGATATACCTCATAAACTCATCTTC. This translates into CACDTVSGDIPHKLIF.